The 7 T cell receptor beta chains in this list originate from one sample, sequenced in a study of T cell responses to AZD1222 COVID-19 vaccine. Only in-frame clones appear in the TCRdb table, and some are missing; sequencing was by immunoSEQ multiplex PCR. The table records about 170,000 clones, roughly 85% of them present only once. This sample comprised peripheral blood, obtained 28 days after the second AZD1222 dose. These receptors originate from an adult who received the AZD1222 COVID-19 vaccine.

With respect to this clone: Other nucleotide sequences from this sample produce the same CDR3. The genes are TRBV3-1 (or the pseudogene TRBV3-2) and TRBJ1-1; the D is unclear. The CDR3 is 15 amino acids. Germline CDR1 is LGHDT and CDR2 is YNNKEL (reference sequence). Deletions cut 0 bases from V and 0 bases from J, with 8 bases between. CDR3 sequence reads: CASSQEAVMNTEAFF. CDR3 DNA: TGTGCCAGCAGCCAAGAAGCAGTTATGAACACTGAAGCTTTCTTT.

Notes on this clone: The limits of the CDR3 on the DNA are not certain, so only TCRdb's listed CDR3 is given. The genes are TRBV5-6 and TRBJ2-6; the table's TRBD2 call for D was not verified on the DNA. Germline lookup yields CDR1 SGHDT and CDR2 YYEEEE. The CDR3 length is 17 residues, termini included. CDR3 sequence: CASSFGSGTSGANVLTF.

The chain recombines TRBV7-8 with TRBJ2-7; 12 bases are a match to TRBD2. V lost 2 bases, J lost 3 bases, and 2 bases stayed unmatched. The CDR3 runs 15 residues. Per germline, CDR1 SGHVS and CDR2 FQNEAQ. DNA of the CDR3: TGTGCCAGCAGCTTACAACTAGCGGGGGGCTACGAGCAGTACTTC. Translation gives CASSLQLAGGYEQYF.

V usage is TRBV5-1 and J usage is TRBJ2-5, with 8 positions matching TRBD2. The CDR3 runs to 15 residues. CDR1 is SGHRS and CDR2 is YFSETQ in the germline V gene. J was trimmed by 1 base and V by 4 bases; bases with no gene match: 6. This chain's CDR3 is CASSRSGVPQETQYF. CDR3 nucleotides: TGCGCCAGCAGCCGTAGCGGGGTCCCCCAAGAGACCCAGTACTTC.

The sample holds one count of this clone. The chain has TRBV7-9 and TRBJ1-3, with no clear D. The V gene's germline CDR1 is SEHNR and CDR2 FQNEAQ (reference sequence). CDR3 length: 14 amino acids. V shed 3 bases and J shed 0 bases, with 6 bases lying between them. CDR3 region: CASSFPLSGNTIYF. The CDR3 coding sequence is TGTGCCAGCAGCTTCCCACTCTCTGGAAACACCATATATTTT.

The rearrangement uses TRBV19 and TRBJ1-5; 8 bases align to TRBD1. The CDR3 spans 15 residues. Germline lookup yields CDR1 LNHDA and CDR2 SQIVND (reference sequence). J gave up 6 bases and V 6 bases, and 10 bases lay outside the gene matches. CDR3 residues: CASSPDRGRSQPQHF. CDR3 sequence (DNA): TGTGCCAGTAGCCCCGACAGGGGACGGTCTCAGCCCCAGCATTTT. The whole variable domain, filled in from reference TRBV19 and TRBJ1-5, reads DGGITQSPKYLFRKEGQNVTLSCEQNLNHDAMYWYRQDPGQGLRLIYYSQIVNDFQKGDIAEGYSVSREKKESFPLTVTSAQKNPTAFYLCASSPDRGRSQPQHFGDGTRLSIL.

The chain combines TRBV7-2 with TRBJ2-2; no clear D gene. In germline, CDR1 is SGHTA, CDR2 FQGNSA. Trimming pared 1 base from V and 4 bases from J, leaving 10 bases between. The CDR3 is 15 residues long. CDR3 DNA sequence: TGTGCCAGCAGCTTAGTTTCCCATGGCACCGGGGAGCTGTTTTTT. It codes for CASSLVSHGTGELFF. Looking up the rest from reference TRBV7-2 and TRBJ2-2 gives the full variable domain: GAGVSQSPSNKVTEKGKDVELRCDPISGHTALYWYRQSLGQGLEFLIYFQGNSAPDKSGLPSDRFSAERTGGSVSTLTIQRTQQEDSAVYLCASSLVSHGTGELFFGEGSRLTVL.